Below, 28 T cell receptor beta chains from the same sample are listed, as sequenced in a study of T cell responses to AZD1222 COVID-19 vaccine. TCRdb's copy holds only in-frame clones and misses some; the assay was immunoSEQ multiplex PCR. The data show fewer than 120,000 clones, with around 90% seen just once and 15% held by the top ten. The specimen was peripheral blood, collected 28 days after the second AZD1222 dose. All receptors derive from an adult who received the AZD1222 COVID-19 vaccine.

The chain recombines TRBV5-1 with TRBJ1-1, with TRBD1 identical over 8 bases. The CDR3 contains 14 residues. V lost 4 bases and J lost 4; bases outside the gene matches: 6. The germline CDR1 and CDR2 sequences are SGHRS and YFSETQ. The CDR3, as DNA: TGCGCCAGCAGCCTACAGGGGGTGGTCACTGAAGCTTTCTTT. Its translation: CASSLQGVVTEAFF.

The J gene is TRBJ1-1, the V gene TRBV27; tentatively, D is TRBD1 (5 bases). Germline loops: CDR1 MNHEY, CDR2 SMNVEV (reference sequence). CDR3 length equals 13 residues. V lost 6 bases and J lost 1, with 9 bases in between. CDR3 sequence reads: CASRGTANTEAFF. The DNA for the CDR3 is TGTGCCAGCAGGGGGACGGCGAACACTGAAGCTTTCTTT.

V gene TRBV2 combines with J gene TRBJ2-2; weak D call: TRBD2 (6 bases). The CDR3 contains 13 residues. V lost 6 bases and J lost 6, with 11 bases in between. The germline V gene has CDR1 SNHLY and CDR2 FYNNEI. The CDR3 loop is CASSKRESGELFF. In DNA, the CDR3 is TGTGCCAGCAGCAAACGGGAGTCCGGGGAGCTGTTTTTT.

CDR3 sequence reads: CASSPDTVQPQHF. Written as DNA, the CDR3 is TGTGCCAGCAGCCCAGACACGGTTCAGCCCCAGCATTTT. V gene TRBV7-9 combines with J gene TRBJ1-5, with no clear D. Germline loops: CDR1 SEHNR, CDR2 FQNEAQ (reference sequence). This CDR3 contains 13 residues. V lost 5 bases to trimming and J lost 6 bases, with 11 bases between them.

The chain combines TRBV28 with TRBJ1-2; TRBD1 matches at 8 bases. J was trimmed by 0 bases and V by 7 bases; bases with no gene match: 4. This CDR3 contains 14 residues. CDR1 MDHEN and CDR2 SYDVKM come from the germline V gene. The CDR3 DNA is TGTGCCAGCATAACAGGGGGGTCTAACTATGGCTACACCTTC. Translating it yields CASITGGSNYGYTF.

CDR3 residues: CASSENGAEQYF. DNA for the CDR3: TGTGCCAGCAGTGAAAATGGGGCAGAGCAGTACTTC. V gene TRBV6-1 combines with J gene TRBJ2-7, with D maybe TRBD1 (5 bases). With 2 bases removed from V and 7 bases from J, the gap between germline ends came to 9 bases. The CDR3 is 12 amino acids. Germline CDR1 is MNHNS and CDR2 is SASEGT.

The CDR3: CASSVGSQGTLHF. The CDR3, as DNA: TGTGCCAGCAGCGTAGGAAGCCAGGGGACCCTCCACTTT. J is TRBJ1-6 and V is TRBV9, with D possibly TRBD1 on 6 matching bases. Germline V CDR1 and CDR2: SGDLS, YYNGEE. V was cut by 0 bases and J by 14 bases, with 12 bases left in between. This CDR3 has 13 residues.

In its sample, this clone was seen once. V usage is TRBV25-1 and J usage is TRBJ2-7; TRBD1 might be the D (5 bases). The germline CDR1 and CDR2 sequences are MGHDK and SYGVNS. The CDR3 consists of 14 residues. V was shortened by 4 bases and J by 6 bases, with 16 bases between the two germline ends. CDR3 protein: CASSARVGVSEQYF. As DNA, the CDR3 is TGTGCCAGCAGTGCTAGGGTAGGGGTATCCGAGCAGTACTTC.

V gene TRBV18 combines with J gene TRBJ1-2; tentatively, D is TRBD1 (5 bases). Trimming removed 3 bases at V and 5 bases at J, with 19 bases between. The CDR3 is made up of 16 amino acids. CDR1 is KGHSH, CDR2 LQKENI, per germline. This chain's CDR3 is CASSPGTASTSYGYTF. The CDR3 bases are TGTGCCAGCTCACCCGGGACCGCATCAACCTCTTATGGCTACACCTTC.

CDR3 sequence: CASSFGDGTGVDYGYTF. The CDR3 coding sequence is TGTGCCAGCAGCTTCGGGGACGGGACAGGGGTCGACTATGGCTACACCTTC. The chain recombines TRBV7-9 with TRBJ1-2; 10 bases line up with TRBD1. Germline CDR1 is SEHNR and CDR2 is FQNEAQ (reference sequence). The CDR3 loop spans 17 amino acids. Unmatched junction bases numbered 10, after V lost 3 bases and J lost 3 bases.

This chain links TRBV7-3 with TRBJ1-2; the D gene is possibly TRBD1 (5 bases). Trimming removed 5 bases at V and 6 bases at J, with 16 bases between. CDR1 is SGHTA and CDR2 is FQGTGA in the germline V gene. CDR3 size: 14 residues. The DNA of the CDR3 is TGTGCCAGCAGCGCCTCGTTTGGGGGTGATGGCTACACCTTC. It encodes CASSASFGGDGYTF.

The rearrangement joins TRBV7-3 to TRBJ1-1; D might be TRBD1 (5 bases). Germline V gene lookup returns CDR1 SGHTA and CDR2 FQGTGA. The CDR3 extends over 13 amino acids. Trimming shortened V by 2 bases and J by 4 bases, and 8 bases separated the two germline ends. The CDR3 protein is CASSLLGGTEAFF. For the CDR3, the DNA is TGTGCCAGCAGCTTATTGGGGGGCACTGAAGCTTTCTTT.

The rearrangement joins TRBV10-2 to TRBJ2-7, with 9 positions matching TRBD1. The CDR3 contains 13 residues. V gave up 6 bases and J gave up 6 bases; unmatched junction bases: 6. Looked up from germline, CDR1 is WSHSY and CDR2 is SAAADI. The CDR3 DNA reads TGCGCCAGCAGGGGACAGGGATCCGCCGAGCAGTACTTC. It yields the protein CASRGQGSAEQYF.

The count of this clone is one. The chain has TRBV14 and TRBJ2-7; D is ambiguous. The CDR3 is 13 residues long. Trimming removed 4 bases at V and 3 bases at J, with 10 bases between. The germline gives CDR1 SGHDN, CDR2 FVKESK. The CDR3 DNA sequence: TGTGCCAGCAGCCTAAGTACGGGCTACGAGCAGTACTTC. Amino acids: CASSLSTGYEQYF. The variable domain in full, with the rest retrieved from reference TRBV14 and TRBJ2-7, is EAGVTQFPSHSVIEKGQTVTLRCDPISGHDNLYWYRRVMGKEIKFLLHFVKESKQDESGMPNNRFLAERTGGTYSTLKVQPAELEDSGVYFCASSLSTGYEQYFGPGTRLTVT.

This clone was picked up one time. The V gene is TRBV5-8, the J gene TRBJ1-5, with TRBD1 identical over 9 bases. CDR3 length equals 17 residues. The germline V gene encodes CDR1 SGHTS and CDR2 YDEGEE. V trimming: 5 bases; J trimming: 5 bases; junction bases outside the gene matches: 14. CDR3 DNA sequence: TGTGCCAGCAGAGGGGACAGGGTGCGGGTGATCGATCAGCCCCAGCATTTT. It encodes CASRGDRVRVIDQPQHF.

J is TRBJ1-1 and V is TRBV28, with TRBD1 matching 8 bases. V lost 7 bases and J lost 5; bases outside the gene matches: 12. The CDR3 consists of 15 residues. Germline-derived CDR1 and CDR2 are MDHEN and SYDVKM. In DNA, the CDR3 is TGTGCCAGCACCCAATTCGGGACAGGTTCTACTGAAGCTTTCTTT. Encoded protein: CASTQFGTGSTEAFF.

This rearrangement joins TRBV19 to TRBJ2-7; maybe TRBD1 (5 bases). V shed 2 bases and J shed 6 bases, with 11 bases lying between them. From germline, CDR1 is LNHDA and CDR2 SQIVND (reference sequence). The CDR3 has 13 residues. The CDR3 DNA reads as TGTGCCAGTAGTATAAAAGACAGACGCGAGCAGTACTTC. Amino acid sequence: CASSIKDRREQYF.

V usage is TRBV12-3 or TRBV12-4 and J usage is TRBJ1-1; no definite D call. This CDR3 region has 13 residues. Trimming took off 4 bases at V and 0 bases at J, with 6 bases between the two ends. CDR3 sequence (DNA): TGTGCCAGCAGTTCCCGGTTGAACACTGAAGCTTTCTTT. Protein: CASSSRLNTEAFF.

This chain links TRBV6-6 with TRBJ1-5; D is perhaps TRBD1 (5 bases). V gave up 5 bases and J gave up 6 bases, with 8 bases separating them. Germline V lookup: CDR1 MNHNY, CDR2 SVGAGI (reference sequence). CDR3 length equals 12 residues. DNA of the CDR3: TGTGCCAGCAGTACAGACAGTCAGCCCCAGCATTTT. This codes for CASSTDSQPQHF.

V and J are TRBV9 and TRBJ2-2, with TRBD2 matching over 7 bases. Germline assignment: CDR1 SGDLS and CDR2 YYNGEE. This CDR3 contains 16 residues. J was trimmed by 2 bases and V by 0 bases; bases with no gene match: 4. The CDR3 spells CASSVGSGANTGELFF. In DNA, the CDR3 is TGTGCCAGCAGCGTAGGGAGCGGGGCAAACACCGGGGAGCTGTTTTTT. The whole variable domain, filled in from reference TRBV9 and TRBJ2-2, reads DSGVTQTPKHLITATGQRVTLRCSPRSGDLSVYWYQQSLDQGLQFLIQYYNGEERAKGNILERFSAQQFPDLHSELNLSSLELGDSALYFCASSVGSGANTGELFFGEGSRLTVL.

The V gene is TRBV11-3, the J gene TRBJ1-1; D not certain. This CDR3 comprises 13 residues. Germline V CDR1 and CDR2: SGHNT, YENEEA. V was pared by 5 bases and J by 3 bases, with 10 bases between. The CDR3 protein is CASSLTPDTEAFF. The CDR3 DNA reads TGTGCCAGCAGCCTCACTCCGGACACTGAAGCTTTCTTT.

This CDR3 reads CASSPPDNTEAFF. The CDR3 DNA reads as TGTGCCAGCTCACCTCCGGATAACACTGAAGCTTTCTTT. J is TRBJ1-1 and V is TRBV18, with D hard to call. V lost 3 bases and J 2 bases, leaving 7 bases between the germline ends. Germline values: CDR1 KGHSH, CDR2 LQKENI. CDR3 length: 13 residues.

The sample holds one count of this clone. This chain uses TRBV7-9 with TRBJ1-1; D may be TRBD1 (5 bases). The CDR3 runs 13 residues. CDR1 and CDR2 from the germline V gene are SEHNR and FQNEAQ (reference sequence). Trimming removed 4 bases from V and 11 bases from J, with 17 bases in between. CDR3 sequence (DNA): TGTGCCAGCAGCTGGGGGACGGGTAGGCGGGCTTTCTTT. Encoded protein: CASSWGTGRRAFF. Together with reference TRBV7-9 and TRBJ1-1, the CDR3 gives the full variable domain: DTGVSQNPRHKITKRGQNVTFRCDPISEHNRLYWYRQTLGQGPEFLTYFQNEAQLEKSRLLSDRFSAERPKGSFSTLEIQRTEQGDSAMYLCASSWGTGRRAFFGQGTRLTVV.

The genes are TRBV6-2 or TRBV6-3 and TRBJ2-7; D is possibly TRBD1 (6 bases). The V and J ends lost 5 bases and 0 bases respectively, with 14 bases between them. Germline loops: CDR1 MNHEY, CDR2 SVGEGT. CDR3 length: 15 residues. The CDR3, as DNA: TGTGCCAGCAGTCCGGGACACGTTACCTCCTACGAGCAGTACTTC. This gives the protein CASSPGHVTSYEQYF.

The gene calls are TRBV10-3 and TRBJ1-1; D remains ambiguous. CDR1 ENHRY and CDR2 SYGVKD come from the germline V gene. The CDR3 consists of 15 residues. The ends were cut back, 2 bases at V and 1 base at J, with 11 bases in the middle. CDR3 in DNA: TGTGCCATCAGTGAGGTCGCTAGGAAGAACACTGAAGCTTTCTTT. Amino acid sequence: CAISEVARKNTEAFF.

The chain is built from TRBV7-8 and TRBJ2-3, with D unresolved. Trimming pared 4 bases from V and 5 bases from J, leaving 19 bases between. Germline CDR1 reads SGHVS; CDR2 reads FQNEAQ. There are 16 residues in the CDR3. The CDR3 region is CASSSAPTLEVDTQYF. The CDR3 DNA reads TGTGCCAGCAGCTCCGCCCCTACTCTAGAGGTAGATACGCAGTATTTT.

The CDR3 DNA sequence: TGTGCCAGCAGTTCCTCTTTGGCTCTATACGCTGGGGCCAACGTCCTGACTTTC. Translating gives CASSSSLALYAGANVLTF. J is TRBJ2-6 and V is TRBV27; D unresolved. There are 18 residues in the CDR3. Trimming stripped 4 bases from V and 2 bases from J, with 18 bases between. The germline V gene encodes CDR1 MNHEY and CDR2 SMNVEV (reference sequence).

V usage is TRBV27 and J usage is TRBJ1-2; TRBD1 matches at 9 bases. Germline values: CDR1 MNHEY, CDR2 SMNVEV (reference sequence). CDR3 size: 21 residues. V lost 0 bases, J lost 6 bases, and 23 bases stayed unmatched. CDR3 in DNA: TGTGCCAGCAGTTTATCCTCAAGTATCTTCCAGGACAGGGGTGGTACGAATGGCTACACCTTC. It yields the protein CASSLSSSIFQDRGGTNGYTF.